This T cell receptor (beta chain) was observed in a study of T cells after yellow fever vaccination. For the study at large: Fractions of low cell number were prepared using SMART-Seq v4 Ultra Low Input.

This CDR3 comprises 15 residues. Trimming removed 6 bases from V and 10 bases from J, with 23 bases in between. Per germline, CDR1 SGHTA and CDR2 FQGNSA. Regarding this clonotype: No antigen is known for it.

TCRdb redid the calling of the 5' RACE reads with MiXCR, one entry per CDR3 protein. The top ten clones hold around 0.49% of a sample with roughly 260,000 distinct CDR3 sequences, 10% to 15% of them seen once. General observations from the study: FACS-sorted repertoires could harbor abundant contaminating bulk-population clonotypes.

The source is a man aged 25 to 40 who received the YFV17D yellow fever vaccine. The chain links TRBV7-2 to TRBJ2-3, with D possibly being TRBD2 (5 bases). This specimen consisted of CD4+ T cells sorted from PBMCs, obtained 45 days after the yellow fever booster vaccination. CDR3 residues: CASSSSPTTYWSQYF. The CDR3 nucleotides are TGTGCCAGCAGTTCTTCCCCGACTACCTACTGGTCGCAGTATTTT.